The 2 T cell receptor beta chains presented below share a single source sample, sequenced in a study of blood T cell repertoires in COVID-19. Profiled with immunoSEQ multiplex PCR; TCRdb holds only in-frame clones, not every one. The data hold some 150,000 clones, with roughly 84% observed a single time. Material: PBMCs or T cells enriched from blood (not recorded which). Receptor source: a human donor with acute COVID-19. The donor label of this sample is uncertain.

The chain recombines TRBV20-1 with TRBJ1-5; D not resolved. The CDR3 runs 11 residues. Trimming left V 1 base short and J 6 bases short, with 4 bases between. The germline CDR1 and CDR2 sequences are DFQATT and SNEGSKA (reference sequence). The chain's CDR3 is CSARGGQPQHF. The DNA of the CDR3 is TGCAGTGCTAGAGGAGGTCAGCCCCAGCATTTT.

The chain combines TRBV19 with TRBJ1-1; a weak D match, TRBD1 (6 bases). This CDR3 contains 14 residues. Trimming stripped 3 bases from V and 3 bases from J, with 11 bases between. Germline V gene sequence: CDR1 LNHDA, CDR2 SQIVND (reference sequence). The chain's CDR3 is CASSIRGRDTEAFF. CDR3 coding DNA: TGTGCCAGTAGTATCAGGGGTCGGGACACTGAAGCTTTCTTT.